A single sample gave rise to the 6 T cell receptor beta chains below, sequenced in a study of control samples from healthy donors and cancer patients. Data came from immunoSEQ multiplex PCR; TCRdb stores just in-frame clones and leaves some out. The data show about 150,000 clones, with 80% to 95% seen just once and 0.65% to 0.75% held by the top ten. The sequenced material came from blood. Source of these receptors: a young woman in good health.

The chain carries TRBV7-2 and TRBJ2-2; 10 nucleotides line up with TRBD2. V dropped 5 bases and J dropped 4; count of bases not matched to a gene: 7. The germline CDR1 and CDR2 sequences are SGHTA and FQGNSA. The CDR3 loop spans 16 amino acids. CDR3 nucleotides: TGTGCCAGCAGCCCCCGGACTAGCGGTGGCACCGGGGAGCTGTTTTTT. Protein product: CASSPRTSGGTGELFF.

The table lists this clone with a count of one. The junction departs from germline at one end; a sequencing error may be responsible. The V gene is TRBV7-7, the J gene TRBJ2-7, with 8 nucleotides matching TRBD2. This CDR3 has 17 amino acids. CDR1 is SSHAT and CDR2 is FNYEAQ in the germline V gene (reference sequence). CDR3 amino acids: CASSLPISGSGPYEQYF. The CDR3 DNA reads TGTGCTAGCAGCTTACCCATCAGCGGGAGCGGCCCCTACGAGCAGTACTTC.

The V gene is TRBV7-9, the J gene TRBJ2-7, with 8 bases that match TRBD2. Trimming cost V 2 bases and J 3 bases; bases outside gene matches: 12. Germline assignment: CDR1 SEHNR and CDR2 FQNEAQ (reference sequence). This CDR3 has 17 amino acids. The CDR3 reads CASSLPPAGAPVYEQYF. CDR3 nucleotide sequence: TGTGCCAGCAGCTTACCCCCAGCGGGGGCGCCGGTCTACGAGCAGTACTTC.

The V call is TRBV7-2, the J call TRBJ2-2; no firm D call. V lost 6 bases and J lost 1, with 9 bases in between. CDR3 length: 14 amino acids. Germline V CDR1 and CDR2: SGHTA, FQGNSA. DNA for the CDR3: TGTGCCAGCAGGGACGTATTGAACACCGGGGAGCTGTTTTTT. This gives the protein CASRDVLNTGELFF.

The chain carries TRBV6-5 and TRBJ2-7, with D unclear. This CDR3 comprises 12 residues. The germline V gene has CDR1 MNHEY and CDR2 SVGAGI. Deletions cut 5 bases from V and 5 bases from J, with 10 bases between. This CDR3 is CASSQARDEQYF. CDR3 sequence (DNA): TGTGCCAGCAGTCAGGCCCGTGACGAGCAGTACTTC.

The chain combines TRBV28 with TRBJ2-2, with TRBD2 matching over 7 bases. Germline V CDR1 and CDR2: MDHEN, SYDVKM. The CDR3 loop spans 14 amino acids. V was clipped by 10 bases and J by 15 bases; unmatched bases: 20. CDR3 bases: TGTGCCACCGATACCACCGGGGCTCGGGGAGGGGTGTTTTTT. It codes for CATDTTGARGGVFF.